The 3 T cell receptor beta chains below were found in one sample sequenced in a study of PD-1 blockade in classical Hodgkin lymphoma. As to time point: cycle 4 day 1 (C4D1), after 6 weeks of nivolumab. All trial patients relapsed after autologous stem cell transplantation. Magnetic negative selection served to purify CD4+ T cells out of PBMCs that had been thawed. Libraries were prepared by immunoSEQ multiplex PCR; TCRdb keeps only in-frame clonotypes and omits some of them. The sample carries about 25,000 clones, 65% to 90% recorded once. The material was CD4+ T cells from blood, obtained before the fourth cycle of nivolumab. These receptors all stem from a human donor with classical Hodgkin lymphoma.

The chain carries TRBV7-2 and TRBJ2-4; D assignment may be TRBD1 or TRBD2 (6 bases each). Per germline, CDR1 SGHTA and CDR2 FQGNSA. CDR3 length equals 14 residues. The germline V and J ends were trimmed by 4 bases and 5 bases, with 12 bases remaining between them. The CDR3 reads CASSSRGLQNIQYF. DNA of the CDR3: TGTGCCAGCAGCTCCAGGGGACTCCAAAACATTCAGTACTTC.

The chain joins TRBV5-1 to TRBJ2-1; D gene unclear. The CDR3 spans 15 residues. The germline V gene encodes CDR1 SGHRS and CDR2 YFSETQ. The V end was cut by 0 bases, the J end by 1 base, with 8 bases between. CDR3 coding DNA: TGCGCCAGCAGCTTGGAGTGGGCGTCCTACAATGAGCAGTTCTTC. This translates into CASSLEWASYNEQFF.

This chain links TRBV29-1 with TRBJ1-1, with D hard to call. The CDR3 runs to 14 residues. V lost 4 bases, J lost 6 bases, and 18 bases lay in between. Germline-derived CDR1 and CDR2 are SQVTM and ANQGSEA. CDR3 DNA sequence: TGCAGCGTTGTCCAATCGGTAGTTTTTTCTGAAGCTTTCTTT. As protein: CSVVQSVVFSEAFF.